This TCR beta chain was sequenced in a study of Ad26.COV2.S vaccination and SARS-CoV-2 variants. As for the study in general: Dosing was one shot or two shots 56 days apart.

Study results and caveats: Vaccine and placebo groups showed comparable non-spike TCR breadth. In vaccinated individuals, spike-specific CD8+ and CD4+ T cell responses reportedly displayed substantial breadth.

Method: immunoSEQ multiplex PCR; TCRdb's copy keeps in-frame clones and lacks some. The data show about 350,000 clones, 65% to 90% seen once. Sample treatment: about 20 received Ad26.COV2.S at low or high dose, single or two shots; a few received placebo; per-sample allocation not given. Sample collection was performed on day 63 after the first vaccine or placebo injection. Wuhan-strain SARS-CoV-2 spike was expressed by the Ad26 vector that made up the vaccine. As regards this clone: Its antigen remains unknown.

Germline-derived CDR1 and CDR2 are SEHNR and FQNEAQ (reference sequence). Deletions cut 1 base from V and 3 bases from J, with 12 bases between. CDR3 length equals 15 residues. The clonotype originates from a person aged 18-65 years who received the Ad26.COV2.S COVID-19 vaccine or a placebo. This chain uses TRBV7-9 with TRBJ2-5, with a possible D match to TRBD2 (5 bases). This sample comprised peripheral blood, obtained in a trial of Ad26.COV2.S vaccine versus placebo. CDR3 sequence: CASSLGHTREETQYF. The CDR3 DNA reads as TGTGCCAGCAGCTTAGGTCATACTAGGGAAGAGACCCAGTACTTC.